This entry concerns a single T cell receptor beta chain. Its antigen is still unknown. The entry originates in a study of monozygotic twins with inflammatory bowel disease. Whole-study results and caveats: Neither one strong signal nor one clonotype associated with IBD was supported.

The CDR3 runs 15 residues. Germline lookup yields CDR1 SGHRS and CDR2 YFSETQ. TCRdb re-called the 5' RACE reads, yielding one record per CDR3 amino acid sequence without DNA. Its listing shows about 140,000 distinct CDR3 sequences. This chain connects TRBV5-1 to TRBJ2-2; lacking DNA, the TRBD1 call made by TCRdb goes unchecked. This sequence was found in a human donor with ulcerative colitis or Crohn's disease, or a healthy co-twin of an affected twin (not recorded which). Source material: blood. This CDR3 is CASHRDRGLGGELFF.